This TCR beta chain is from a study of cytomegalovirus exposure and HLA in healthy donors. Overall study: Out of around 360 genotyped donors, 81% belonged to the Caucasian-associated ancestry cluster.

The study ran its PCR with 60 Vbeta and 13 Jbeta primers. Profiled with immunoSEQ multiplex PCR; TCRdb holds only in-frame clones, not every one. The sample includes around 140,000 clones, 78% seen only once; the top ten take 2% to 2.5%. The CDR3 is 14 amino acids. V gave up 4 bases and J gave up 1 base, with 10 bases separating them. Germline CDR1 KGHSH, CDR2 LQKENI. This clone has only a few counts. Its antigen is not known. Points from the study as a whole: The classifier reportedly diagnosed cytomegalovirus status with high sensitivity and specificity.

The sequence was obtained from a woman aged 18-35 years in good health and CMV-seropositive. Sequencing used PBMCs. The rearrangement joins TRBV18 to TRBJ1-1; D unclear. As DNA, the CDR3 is TGTGCCAGCTCACAAAACACGGGGAACACTGAAGCTTTCTTT. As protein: CASSQNTGNTEAFF. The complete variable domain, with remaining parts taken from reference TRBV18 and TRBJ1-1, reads NAGVMQNPRHLVRRRGQEARLRCSPMKGHSHVYWYRQLPEEGLKFMVYLQKENIIDESGMPKERFSAEFPKEGPSILRIQQVVRGDSAAYFCASSQNTGNTEAFFGQGTRLTVV.